These T cell receptor beta chains were read from a single sample in a study of blood T cell repertoires in COVID-19. Method: immunoSEQ multiplex PCR; TCRdb's copy keeps in-frame clones and lacks some. The table lists over 120,000 clones, about 80% of them singletons, with approximately 5% in the top ten. Sequencing used peripheral blood. Receptors were obtained from a human donor in a cohort sampled during active COVID-19. Both conserved end residues are part of each CDR3. Each record gives: clone size, J gene, V gene, D gene, CDR3 DNA, CDR3 protein. The D gene is left open where the match is weak. Only some rows state a clone size, as once, few, many or a class for expanded clones.

- | TRBJ2-1 | TRBV5-1 | TRBD2 | TGCGCCAGCAGCTTGGAACTTCCGGGAGGACTCTCCAATGAGCAGTTCTTC | CASSLELPGGLSNEQFF
- | TRBJ2-5 | TRBV27 | - | TGTGCCAGCAGTTTATGGGGCGCGGAGACCCAGTACTTC | CASSLWGAETQYF
- | TRBJ1-2 | TRBV7-9 | - | TGTGCCAGCAGCCAAACAGGGAATCATGGCTACACCTTC | CASSQTGNHGYTF
- | TRBJ1-1 | TRBV6-5 | - | TGTGCCAGCAGGCCTACAGGGTCTGAAGCTTTCTTT | CASRPTGSEAFF
- | TRBJ1-1 | TRBV27 | TRBD1 | TGTGCCAGCAGTTTGAACAGGGGGAACACTGAAGCTTTCTTT | CASSLNRGNTEAFF
- | TRBJ2-2 | TRBV9 | TRBD2 | TGTGCCAGCAGCGTTTCGGGAGGGATGAAATGGAACACCGGGGAGCTGTTTTTT | CASSVSGGMKWNTGELFF
- | TRBJ1-5 | TRBV2 | - | TGTGCCAGCTGGCAGGGTGGGAGCAATCAGCCCCAGCATTTT | CASWQGGSNQPQHF
- | TRBJ1-5 | TRBV10-3 | TRBD1 | TGTGCCAGCTCGGGACAGATAGGACAGCCCCAGCATTTT | CASSGQIGQPQHF
- | TRBJ1-4 | TRBV7-9 | - | TGTGCCAGCAACCGGGATACGAATGAAAAACTGTTTTTT | CASNRDTNEKLFF
few | TRBJ2-7 | TRBV6-2/TRBV6-3 | - | TGTGCCAGCAGTTACCCTGGCCAAGAGCAGTACTTC | CASSYPGQEQYF
- | TRBJ2-3 | TRBV5-1 | TRBD1 | TGCGCCAGCAGCTTATCGCGACAGGGCCCGCTCACAGATACGCAGTATTTT | CASSLSRQGPLTDTQYF
- | TRBJ2-2 | TRBV9 | - | TGTGCCAGCAGCGTAGAGGAGCAGCACGGGGAGCTGTTTTTT | CASSVEEQHGELFF
- | TRBJ2-1 | TRBV6-2/TRBV6-3 | - | TGTGCCAGCAGTTACGGGGCAGAGTCCTACAATGAGCAGTTCTTC | CASSYGAESYNEQFF
- | TRBJ1-1 | TRBV28 | - | TGTGCCAGCAGTTTGTGGACAGAGAACACTGAAGCTTTCTTT | CASSLWTENTEAFF
- | TRBJ2-5 | TRBV19 | TRBD2 | TGTGCCAGTAGTCCAAGTAGCGGGAGCCAAGAGACCCAGTACTTC | CASSPSSGSQETQYF
- | TRBJ1-5 | TRBV18 | TRBD1 | TGTGCCAGCTCTCGAGGATCCGGGACAGTGATCAATCAGCCCCAGCATTTT | CASSRGSGTVINQPQHF
- | TRBJ1-2 | TRBV6-5 | - | TGTGCCAGCAGCAACCGGGGAATGGGCTACACCTTC | CASSNRGMGYTF
- | TRBJ2-7 | TRBV7-2 | TRBD2 | TGTGCCAGCAGCCCAGTAGCGGGGTCTTACGAGCAGTACTTC | CASSPVAGSYEQYF
- | TRBJ1-1 | TRBV7-8 | - | TGTGCCAGCAGCTTACAGGGGCACACTGAAGCTTTCTTT | CASSLQGHTEAFF
- | TRBJ1-1 | TRBV24-1 | - | TGTGCCACCAGTGATCGAGTCGGGACTGCTTTCTTT | CATSDRVGTAFF
- | TRBJ1-5 | TRBV30 | - | TGTGCCTGGAGTGTACAAAACAATCAGCCCCAGCATTTT | CAWSVQNNQPQHF
few | TRBJ1-5 | TRBV28 | TRBD1 | TGTGCCAGCATTCCCGCAGGGGGGCATCAGCCCCAGCATTTT | CASIPAGGHQPQHF
- | TRBJ2-3 | TRBV7-8 | TRBD2 | TGTGCCAGCAGCCACCTCAGACTAGCGGGGGGTCAACCGGATACGCAGTATTTT | CASSHLRLAGGQPDTQYF
- | TRBJ2-3 | TRBV28 | - | TGTGCCAGCAGTTTAGGAGCTCGAACAGATACGCAGTATTTT | CASSLGARTDTQYF
- | TRBJ1-5 | TRBV21-1 | - | TGTGCCAGCAGCAAAGGCCCCCGGGTTTTTCTTAGCAATCAGCCCCAGCATTTT | CASSKGPRVFLSNQPQHF
- | TRBJ2-1 | TRBV7-8 | TRBD1 | TGTGCCAGCAGCTTAGCCCCACAGGGGGCAAGTGAGCAGTTCTTC | CASSLAPQGASEQFF
- | TRBJ1-1 | TRBV30 | - | TGTGCCTGGAGTGGACAGTGGGGCACTGAAGCTTTCTTT | CAWSGQWGTEAFF
- | TRBJ2-3 | TRBV19 | - | TGTGCCAGTAGTATATCGACAAGCACAGATACGCAGTATTTT | CASSISTSTDTQYF
- | TRBJ2-1 | TRBV19 | - | TGTGCCAGTAGTATAGTCGGGGAATACAATGAGCAGTTCTTC | CASSIVGEYNEQFF
- | TRBJ1-1 | TRBV7-9 | TRBD1 | TGTGCCAGCAGCTCTGGACAGGCGATGAACACTGAAGCTTTCTTT | CASSSGQAMNTEAFF
- | TRBJ2-5 | TRBV21-1 | - | TGTGCCACCACCGAGGAGACTAGCGGGAGAATGGAGACCCAGTACTTC | CATTEETSGRMETQYF
once | TRBJ1-2 | TRBV7-3 | - | TGTGCCAGCAGCTTAGGTCCGAGTTATGGCTACACCTTC | CASSLGPSYGYTF
- | TRBJ2-1 | TRBV5-1 | - | TGCGCCAGCAGCTTACCGGGGTCGCGGGATGAGCAGTTCTTC | CASSLPGSRDEQFF
- | TRBJ2-5 | TRBV30 | - | TGTGCCTGGATTAAGCAGGGGACCCAGTACTTC | CAWIKQGTQYF
- | TRBJ1-4 | TRBV5-6 | TRBD1 | TGTGCCAGCAGCTTGCTATCCGGGACAGGCTATGCAACTAATGAAAAACTGTTTTTT | CASSLLSGTGYATNEKLFF
- | TRBJ1-5 | TRBV6-6 | TRBD1 | TGTGCCAGCAGGTGGACAGGGTCCAATCAGCCCCAGCATTTT | CASRWTGSNQPQHF
- | TRBJ1-1 | TRBV29-1 | - | TGCAGCGCCGCGGGAGGGCCGAACACTGAAGCTTTCTTT | CSAAGGPNTEAFF
- | TRBJ1-1 | TRBV3-1/TRBV3-2 | - | TGTGCCAGCAGCCAAGATCCCCGGGACACTGAAGCTTTCTTT | CASSQDPRDTEAFF
- | TRBJ2-5 | TRBV19 | - | TGTGCCAGTAGCGCCCGCCGGTGGCAGGAGGGTGAGACCCAGTACTTC | CASSARRWQEGETQYF
- | TRBJ2-3 | TRBV4-1 | - | TGCGCCAGCAGCCAAGGCCCCGCGGGACTTAGCACAGATACGCAGTATTTT | CASSQGPAGLSTDTQYF
- | TRBJ1-6 | TRBV19 | - | TGTGCCAGTAGTAACCAACTAGGCAGGTATAATTCACCCCTCCACTTT | CASSNQLGRYNSPLHF
- | TRBJ1-3 | TRBV16 | - | TGTGCCAGCAGCCCCTCGGGAAACACCATATATTTT | CASSPSGNTIYF